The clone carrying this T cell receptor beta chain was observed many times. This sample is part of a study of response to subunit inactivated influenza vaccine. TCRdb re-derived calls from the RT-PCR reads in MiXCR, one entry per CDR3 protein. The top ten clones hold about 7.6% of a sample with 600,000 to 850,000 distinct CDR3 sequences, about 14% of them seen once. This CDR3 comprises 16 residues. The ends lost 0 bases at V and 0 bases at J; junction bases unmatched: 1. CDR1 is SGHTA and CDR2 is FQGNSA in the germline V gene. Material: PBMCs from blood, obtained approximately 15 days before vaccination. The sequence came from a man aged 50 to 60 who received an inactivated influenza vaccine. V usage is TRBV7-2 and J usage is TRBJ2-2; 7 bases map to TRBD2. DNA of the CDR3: TGTGCCAGCAGCTTAGCGGCGGGAGCGAACACCGGGGAGCTGTTTTTT. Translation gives CASSLAAGANTGELFF.